The sequence of this T cell receptor (beta chain) was determined in a study of Ad26.COV2.S vaccination and SARS-CoV-2 variants. Treatment here: some 19 received Ad26.COV2.S at low or high dose, single or two shots; roughly five received placebo; per-sample allocation not given. Samples analyzed were those drawn on day 63 after the first vaccine or placebo injection. Repertoires were generated with immunoSEQ multiplex PCR, while TCRdb's copy carries only in-frame clones and drops some. The repertoire holds about 250,000 clones, more than 75% seen once, with around 3% in the top ten. V shed 8 bases and J shed 0 bases, with 11 bases lying between them. The CDR3 sequence is 13 residues long. Germline CDR1 and CDR2: SNHLY and FYNNEI.

The sample in question was peripheral blood, obtained in a trial of Ad26.COV2.S vaccine versus placebo. The chain couples TRBV2 to TRBJ2-7, with D perhaps assigned TRBD1 or TRBD2 (5 bases each). This sequence was found in a person between 18 and 65 years old who received the Ad26.COV2.S COVID-19 vaccine or a placebo. CDR3 bases: TGTGCCAGCTGGGACGGATACTCCTACGAGCAGTACTTC. It yields the protein CASWDGYSYEQYF.